Presented here are 28 T cell receptor beta chains from one specimen sequenced in a study of Ad26.COV2.S vaccination and SARS-CoV-2 variants. The treatment denotes: roughly 19 received Ad26.COV2.S at low or high dose, single or two shots; roughly five received placebo; per-sample allocation not given. Vaccine and placebo recipients were sampled on day 63 after the first injection. TCRdb's table, derived via immunoSEQ multiplex PCR, lists solely in-frame clones and lacks some. The table shows 300,000 to 400,000 clones, with roughly nine tenths occurring only once. The material was peripheral blood, obtained in a trial of Ad26.COV2.S vaccine versus placebo. These receptors were obtained from a person aged 18-65 years who received the Ad26.COV2.S COVID-19 vaccine or a placebo.

The chain couples TRBV2 to TRBJ1-6; tentatively, D is TRBD1 (6 bases). Germline CDR1 reads SNHLY; CDR2 reads FYNNEI. The CDR3 sequence is 16 residues long. Trimming stripped 1 base from V and 8 bases from J, with 15 bases between. In nucleotides, the CDR3 is TGTGCCAGCAGTGAAGGTTCCCAGGGGCCGCATTCACCCCTCCACTTT. Amino acids: CASSEGSQGPHSPLHF.

V usage is TRBV6-2 or TRBV6-3 and J usage is TRBJ2-7, with D possibly matching TRBD1 (6 bases). V gave up 6 bases and J gave up 7 bases, with 25 bases separating them. CDR1 and CDR2 from the germline V gene are MNHEY and SVGEGT. The CDR3 runs 16 residues. The chain's CDR3 is CASSPQGFTFLREQYF. The DNA for the CDR3 is TGTGCCAGCAGCCCGCAGGGGTTTACTTTCTTGAGGGAGCAGTACTTC.

CDR3 in amino acids: CAWSENRARVYGYTF. In nucleotides, the CDR3 is TGTGCCTGGAGTGAAAACAGGGCGAGGGTCTATGGCTACACCTTC. The V gene is TRBV30, the J gene TRBJ1-2; possible D gene TRBD1, 6 bases. Germline lookup yields CDR1 GTSNPN and CDR2 SVGIG (reference sequence). The V end lost 1 base, the J end lost 4 bases, and 16 bases lay between the germline ends. The CDR3 runs to 15 residues.

The V call is TRBV11-2, the J call TRBJ1-5, with D tentatively TRBD1 (5 bases). The CDR3 has 16 amino acids. Per germline, CDR1 SGHAT and CDR2 FQNNGV. Trimming shortened V by 5 bases and J by 0 bases, and 14 bases separated the two germline ends. The CDR3 reads CASSTTSGFSNQPQHF. CDR3 DNA sequence: TGTGCCAGCAGCACCACCTCAGGGTTTAGCAATCAGCCCCAGCATTTT.

This chain uses TRBV6-1 with TRBJ1-6; no clear D gene. V lost 3 bases to trimming and J lost 9 bases, with 9 bases between them. The germline CDR1 and CDR2 sequences are MNHNS and SASEGT. The CDR3 sequence is 13 residues long. The CDR3 loop is CASSDSMVSPLHF. The DNA for the CDR3 is TGTGCCAGCAGTGACAGTATGGTTTCACCCCTCCACTTT.

In its sample, this clone was seen once. The rearrangement joins TRBV14 to TRBJ1-2, with D possibly being TRBD1 (5 bases). Germline V gene data show CDR1 as SGHDN and CDR2 as FVKESK. Trimming shortened V by 0 bases and J by 2 bases, and 13 bases separated the two germline ends. The CDR3 is made up of 16 amino acids. CDR3 nucleotides: TGTGCCAGCAGCCAAGATGGCAGGGTTCGGAACTATGGCTACACCTTC. Its translation: CASSQDGRVRNYGYTF. Filled out from reference TRBV14 and TRBJ1-2, the complete variable domain reads EAGVTQFPSHSVIEKGQTVTLRCDPISGHDNLYWYRRVMGKEIKFLLHFVKESKQDESGMPNNRFLAERTGGTYSTLKVQPAELEDSGVYFCASSQDGRVRNYGYTFGSGTRLTVV.

The chain links TRBV28 to TRBJ1-1, with TRBD1 matching over 8 bases. Germline-derived CDR1 and CDR2 are MDHEN and SYDVKM. This CDR3 comprises 14 residues. J lost 7 bases, V lost 4 bases, and 8 bases had no gene match. In nucleotides, the CDR3 is TGTGCCAGCAGTTCGACAGGGGAATCGAGTGAAGCTTTCTTT. Its translation: CASSSTGESSEAFF.

The rearrangement joins TRBV7-3 to TRBJ2-1; 9 bases match TRBD1. This CDR3 region has 14 residues. Germline V gene sequence: CDR1 SGHTA, CDR2 FQGTGA. V lost 5 bases, J lost 7 bases, and 6 bases stayed unmatched. CDR3 DNA: TGTGCCAGCAGCCAAGGACAGGGGTGGAATGAGCAGTTCTTC. Translated, it gives CASSQGQGWNEQFF.

The rearrangement uses TRBV6-6 and TRBJ2-3; D remains unclear. Per the germline V gene, CDR1 is MNHNY and CDR2 is SVGAGI (reference sequence). V gave up 0 bases and J gave up 0 bases, with 1 base separating them. This CDR3 comprises 13 residues. The CDR3 DNA reads TGTGCCAGCAGTTACTCAAGCACAGATACGCAGTATTTT. Residues: CASSYSSTDTQYF.

The chain recombines TRBV9 with TRBJ1-6; possible D gene TRBD1, 6 bases. The CDR3 totals 15 residues. Germline-derived CDR1 and CDR2 are SGDLS and YYNGEE. Trimming cost V 0 bases and J 6 bases, with 10 bases left between them. The CDR3 nucleotides read TGTGCCAGCAGCGTAGAGGGGGTTCGTAATTCACCCCTCCACTTT. It codes for CASSVEGVRNSPLHF. Based on the CDR3 plus reference TRBV9 and TRBJ1-6, the full variable domain is DSGVTQTPKHLITATGQRVTLRCSPRSGDLSVYWYQQSLDQGLQFLIQYYNGEERAKGNILERFSAQQFPDLHSELNLSSLELGDSALYFCASSVEGVRNSPLHFGNGTRLTVT.

The chain has TRBV4-2 and TRBJ1-4, with 7 bases fitting TRBD1. In germline, CDR1 is LGHNA, CDR2 YNFKEQ. The CDR3 is 16 amino acids. After removal of 1 base from V and 1 base from J, the junction contained 3 bases not matched to a gene. CDR3 in amino acids: CASSQGQGETNEKLFF. The CDR3, as DNA: TGTGCCAGCAGCCAAGGACAGGGTGAAACTAATGAAAAACTGTTTTTT.

The rearrangement joins TRBV7-9 to TRBJ1-3; D unresolved. CDR3 length: 13 amino acids. CDR1 is SEHNR, CDR2 FQNEAQ, per germline (reference sequence). V lost 5 bases and J 1 base, leaving 6 bases between the germline ends. CDR3 in DNA: TGTGCCAGCAGCCTTCAGTCTGGAAACACCATATATTTT. This codes for CASSLQSGNTIYF.

The V call is TRBV9, the J call TRBJ1-1, with a tentative D call TRBD1 (6 bases). The CDR3 sequence is 15 residues long. The V end lost 4 bases, the J end lost 5 bases, and 18 bases lay between the germline ends. Germline-derived CDR1 and CDR2 are SGDLS and YYNGEE. CDR3 nucleotides: TGTGCCAGCAGCAAAGACGCCGGGGGACATACTGAAGCTTTCTTT. This encodes CASSKDAGGHTEAFF.

The chain recombines TRBV30 with TRBJ2-7; no clear D gene. Germline loops: CDR1 GTSNPN, CDR2 SVGIG (reference sequence). The germline V and J ends were trimmed by 0 bases and 0 bases, with 6 bases remaining between them. The CDR3 spans 13 residues. CDR3 coding DNA: TGTGCCTGGAGTGTAAACCTCTCCTACGAGCAGTACTTC. Its protein product is CAWSVNLSYEQYF.

The chain has TRBV5-1 and TRBJ1-3; D not certain. Trimming removed 0 bases from V and 0 bases from J, with 10 bases in between. Germline V gene sequence: CDR1 SGHRS, CDR2 YFSETQ. This CDR3 contains 16 residues. CDR3 in DNA: TGCGCCAGCAGCTTGGAAGGGTTCCTCTCTGGAAACACCATATATTTT. Its protein is CASSLEGFLSGNTIYF.

This chain uses TRBV7-2 with TRBJ2-2; D perhaps matches TRBD2 (6 bases). The germline V gene encodes CDR1 SGHTA and CDR2 FQGNSA. CDR3 length: 17 amino acids. The V and J ends lost 4 bases and 0 bases respectively, with 15 bases between them. CDR3 in amino acids: CASSSLMRGSNTGELFF. The CDR3 DNA reads TGTGCCAGCAGCTCACTCATGCGGGGCTCGAACACCGGGGAGCTGTTTTTT.

The V and J genes are TRBV5-4 and TRBJ1-1; 8 bases are shared with TRBD1. V gave up 2 bases and J gave up 1 base; unmatched junction bases: 4. Germline CDR1 SGHNT, CDR2 YYREEE (reference sequence). This CDR3 spans 15 amino acids. The CDR3 sequence is CASSFRTGRNTEAFF. In DNA, the CDR3 is TGTGCCAGCAGCTTTAGGACAGGGCGGAACACTGAAGCTTTCTTT.

This chain joins TRBV5-1 and TRBJ2-7; 8 positions agree with TRBD1. This CDR3 region has 16 residues. The germline CDR1 and CDR2 sequences are SGHRS and YFSETQ. V was clipped by 4 bases and J by 3 bases; unmatched bases: 12. Here the CDR3 DNA reads TGCGCCAGCAGCCTCACAGAAACAGGGGGAGTCTACGAGCAGTACTTC. Amino acid sequence: CASSLTETGGVYEQYF.

This sequence joins TRBV19 and TRBJ2-7; D is undetermined. Per the germline V gene, CDR1 is LNHDA and CDR2 is SQIVND (reference sequence). V gave up 3 bases and J gave up 2 bases, with 8 bases separating them. The CDR3 contains 13 residues. This CDR3 reads CASSIGATYEQYF. The DNA of the CDR3 is TGTGCCAGTAGTATCGGAGCTACCTACGAGCAGTACTTC.

As to this clone: A read error is possible here, since a much larger clone lies one base away. The chain couples TRBV28 to TRBJ1-2; D remains unclear. The V gene lost 5 bases and the J gene lost 2 bases, with 3 bases spanning the gap. Germline V gene data show CDR1 as MDHEN and CDR2 as SYDVKM. The CDR3 runs to 11 residues. The CDR3 nucleotides read TGTGCCAGCAGTCCCAACTATGGCTACACCTTC. Amino acid sequence: CASSPNYGYTF.

A word on this clone: In the same sample, other DNA sequences code for this CDR3. The chain recombines TRBV5-1 with TRBJ2-1; D is undetermined. Germline values: CDR1 SGHRS, CDR2 YFSETQ. V lost 5 bases, J lost 0 bases, and 15 bases lay in between. The CDR3 runs 16 residues. Written as DNA, the CDR3 is TGCGCCAGCAGTTATGAGACTCGGAGCTCCTACAATGAGCAGTTCTTC. Amino acid sequence: CASSYETRSSYNEQFF.

The rearrangement joins TRBV27 to TRBJ2-7, with 7 bases that match TRBD1. The CDR3 extends over 14 amino acids. Per the germline V gene, CDR1 is MNHEY and CDR2 is SMNVEV (reference sequence). Losses at the gene ends were 3 bases for V and 3 bases for J; bases not matched to a gene: 5. CDR3 bases: TGTGCCAGCAGTTTTGGGACAGTTAACTACGAGCAGTACTTC. Protein: CASSFGTVNYEQYF.

The rearrangement links TRBV5-1 to TRBJ1-5; D is perhaps TRBD1 (6 bases). This CDR3 comprises 15 residues. The germline V and J ends were trimmed by 0 bases and 3 bases, with 10 bases remaining between them. Germline V gene sequence: CDR1 SGHRS, CDR2 YFSETQ. The CDR3 DNA sequence: TGCGCCAGCAGCTTGGCAGGGGAGGCCAATCAGCCCCAGCATTTT. Amino acid sequence: CASSLAGEANQPQHF.

This clone was found a few times. The chain's CDR3 is CASSENEEGWPYEQYF. In DNA, the CDR3 is TGTGCCAGCAGTGAAAACGAGGAGGGTTGGCCCTACGAGCAGTACTTC. The chain links TRBV27 to TRBJ2-7; possible D gene TRBD2, 6 bases. The CDR3 runs to 16 residues. Trimming left V 5 bases short and J 2 bases short, with 19 bases between. Per the germline V gene, CDR1 is MNHEY and CDR2 is SMNVEV (reference sequence).

The chain combines TRBV6-5 with TRBJ2-1, with unresolved D. This CDR3 is built from 12 residues. Germline assignment: CDR1 MNHEY and CDR2 SVGAGI. V shed 8 bases and J shed 9 bases, with 14 bases lying between them. DNA for the CDR3: TGTGCCAGCTCGGGTCCGATATCTGAGCAGTTCTTC. Encoded protein: CASSGPISEQFF.

V is TRBV11-3 and J is TRBJ2-5, with D tentatively TRBD2 (5 bases). Between the trimmed V and J ends, which lost 0 bases and 2 bases, there was a span of 13 bases. The CDR3 is 16 amino acids. CDR1 and CDR2 (germline): SGHNT, YENEEA. Here the CDR3 DNA reads TGTGCCAGCAGCTTAGATTCCCCGGCGGGTCAAGAGACCCAGTACTTC. Its protein is CASSLDSPAGQETQYF.

The rearrangement links TRBV6-6 to TRBJ2-7; TRBD2 matches at 12 bases. This CDR3 contains 14 residues. Germline loops: CDR1 MNHNY, CDR2 SVGAGI (reference sequence). J lost 5 bases, V lost 2 bases, and 1 base had no gene match. For the CDR3, the DNA is TGTGCCAGCAGTTACACTAGCGGGGGGAACGAGCAGTACTTC. Its protein product is CASSYTSGGNEQYF.

The chain recombines TRBV7-9 with TRBJ1-5; the match to TRBD1 covers 9 bases. Germline trimming cut 4 bases from V and 4 bases from J; bases unmatched to any gene: 11. This CDR3 has 17 amino acids. Looked up from germline, CDR1 is SEHNR and CDR2 is FQNEAQ (reference sequence). The DNA of the CDR3 is TGTGCCAGCAGCTGGGGACAGGGATCTCCACAAAATCAGCCCCAGCATTTT. Translation: CASSWGQGSPQNQPQHF.